Shown below are 2 T cell receptor beta chains from a single sample sequenced in a study of blood T cell repertoires in COVID-19. The table came from immunoSEQ multiplex PCR; TCRdb's copy has only in-frame clones and leaves some out. Of over 130,000 clones in the sample, around 84% were seen once. Sequencing used peripheral blood. The origin of the receptors is a man between 70 and 80 years old with acute or convalescent COVID-19.

The rearrangement joins TRBV6-2 or TRBV6-3 to TRBJ2-3; 10 bases agree with TRBD2. V shed 2 bases and J 9 bases; nucleotides not matched to a gene: 14. The CDR3 runs to 17 residues. In germline, CDR1 is MNHEY, CDR2 SVGEGT. CDR3 loop: CASSYPFLAGAVGTQYF. In nucleotides, the CDR3 is TGTGCCAGCAGTTACCCTTTCCTAGCGGGAGCCGTGGGCACGCAGTATTTT.

This chain links TRBV5-1 with TRBJ1-2; D possibly corresponds to TRBD1 (5 bases). Germline V CDR1 and CDR2: SGHRS, YFSETQ. The V gene lost 0 bases and the J gene lost 7 bases, with 13 bases spanning the gap. CDR3 length equals 14 residues. In nucleotides, the CDR3 is TGCGCCAGCAGCTTGGATAACAGGAATTCTGGCTACACCTTC. This translates into CASSLDNRNSGYTF.